The next 11 T cell receptor beta chains were all read from a single sample in a study of PD-L1 blockade in urothelial cancer listed by TCRdb under 2017. Preparation of the library involved the immunoSEQ multiplex PCR assay. This immuneACCESS table, as held by TCRdb, lists in-frame sequences with V and J called but not all clones. Of the missing ones, under half trace to an unresolved V gene in checked studies; the others have no known cause. The sample includes some 77,000 clones, with about 85% observed a single time. 4.5% to 7% of the sample is held by the ten biggest clonotypes. This specimen was PBMCs, taken around atezolizumab (anti-PD-L1) treatment. All receptors derive from a woman in her sixties or seventies with urothelial cancer.

The chain links TRBV15 to TRBJ1-1, with TRBD1 identical over 7 bases. This CDR3 spans 15 amino acids. The germline V gene encodes CDR1 LNHNV and CDR2 YYDKDF (reference sequence). J was trimmed by 5 bases and V by 0 bases; bases with no gene match: 6. CDR3 coding DNA: TGTGCCACCAGCAGAGAAGGGGGCGGGCAAACTGAAGCTTTCTTT. Protein product: CATSREGGGQTEAFF.

The chain links TRBV2 to TRBJ1-5; TRBD1 agrees at 7 bases. The CDR3 sequence is 14 residues long. Trimming took 2 bases from V and 7 from J; bases not matched to a gene: 5. The V gene's germline CDR1 is SNHLY and CDR2 FYNNEI. CDR3: CASSETGEVQPQHF. CDR3 in DNA: TGTGCCAGCAGTGAAACAGGGGAGGTACAGCCCCAGCATTTT.

Written as DNA, the CDR3 is TGTGCCAGCAGTGGCCGGGACAGAGGCAATCAGCCCCAGCATTTT. This sequence encodes CASSGRDRGNQPQHF. This rearrangement joins TRBV6-1 to TRBJ1-5, with 7 positions matching TRBD1. Looked up from germline, CDR1 is MNHNS and CDR2 is SASEGT. This CDR3 has 15 residues. Trimming took 4 bases from V and 2 from J; bases not matched to a gene: 5.

The gene calls are TRBV15 and TRBJ2-5; D ambiguous. V shed 5 bases and J shed 4 bases, with 11 bases lying between them. Germline CDR1 reads LNHNV; CDR2 reads YYDKDF (reference sequence). The CDR3 consists of 13 residues. The chain's CDR3 is CATSVRAGETQYF. The CDR3 DNA reads as TGTGCCACCAGCGTAAGAGCAGGAGAGACCCAGTACTTC.

The chain recombines TRBV19 with TRBJ1-5; TRBD1 might be the D (6 bases). V gave up 7 bases and J gave up 11 bases, with 18 bases separating them. The CDR3 contains 13 residues. Germline V lookup: CDR1 LNHDA, CDR2 SQIVND (reference sequence). The CDR3 region has the DNA TGTGCCAGTAATCCCATACAGGGAGTAGCCCAGCATTTT. Encoded protein: CASNPIQGVAQHF.

The chain couples TRBV4-2 to TRBJ1-4; 9 nucleotides match TRBD1. The CDR3 length is 17 residues. Per the germline V gene, CDR1 is LGHNA and CDR2 is YNFKEQ. J lost 7 bases, V lost 4 bases, and 13 bases had no gene match. As DNA, the CDR3 is TGTGCCAGCAGCCGCACAGGGGGCCAGGCCGTTTTTGAAAAACTGTTTTTT. It encodes CASSRTGGQAVFEKLFF.

For this clone: This CDR3 is also generated by other DNA sequences in the sample. The chain has TRBV6-5 and TRBJ2-7; D is perhaps TRBD1 (6 bases). CDR3 length: 11 amino acids. The germline gives CDR1 MNHEY, CDR2 SVGAGI. The V gene lost 7 bases and the J gene lost 4 bases, with 8 bases spanning the gap. CDR3 loop: CASTQGYEQYF. CDR3 DNA: TGTGCCAGCACCCAGGGGTACGAGCAGTACTTC.

This chain links TRBV9 with TRBJ2-1; TRBD1 matches 7 bases. V gave up 4 bases and J gave up 6 bases; unmatched junction bases: 4. Germline V gives CDR1 SGDLS, CDR2 YYNGEE. The length of the CDR3 is 13 residues. The CDR3 DNA reads TGTGCCAGCAGCTTACAGGGGTCCAATGAGCAGTTCTTC. Amino acid sequence: CASSLQGSNEQFF.

This chain joins TRBV6-6 and TRBJ1-2, with 9 bases identical to TRBD1. Per germline, CDR1 MNHNY and CDR2 SVGAGI (reference sequence). The CDR3 totals 15 residues. V was clipped by 4 bases and J by 3 bases; unmatched bases: 6. This CDR3 reads CASSSLGTGHYGYTF. The CDR3 DNA is TGTGCCAGCAGTTCTCTTGGGACAGGGCACTATGGCTACACCTTC.

The chain combines TRBV6-5 with TRBJ1-2; 7 nucleotides agree with TRBD1. Germline V gives CDR1 MNHEY, CDR2 SVGAGI. V shed 5 bases and J 3 bases; nucleotides not matched to a gene: 9. This CDR3 spans 15 amino acids. Here the CDR3 DNA reads TGTGCCAGCAGTGGATACTCACAGGGGTACTATGGCTACACCTTC. Translating gives CASSGYSQGYYGYTF.

This chain connects TRBV15 to TRBJ2-7, with a possible D match to TRBD1 (6 bases). Per the germline V gene, CDR1 is LNHNV and CDR2 is YYDKDF (reference sequence). The CDR3 is made up of 15 amino acids. V shed 0 bases and J shed 11 bases, with 20 bases lying between them. The CDR3 DNA follows: TGTGCCACCAGCAGAGATCGTGTGCCAGGGCAGGGGAAGTACTTC. Amino acid sequence: CATSRDRVPGQGKYF.